This T cell receptor (beta chain) was captured by sequencing in a study of siplizumab effects on memory and regulatory T cells (dated by TCRdb to about 2019). About the full investigation: The study examined how the anti-CD2 antibody siplizumab affects alloreactive T-cell subsets in allogeneic mixed lymphocyte reactions built from human PBMCs.

The germline V gene supplies CDR1 SGHTA and CDR2 FQGTGA. The CDR3 holds 14 amino acids from the cysteine to the phenylalanine. Just the 42-base CDR3 DNA is kept, in frame starting at base 1. V loses 0 bases of germline sequence and J loses 8 bases, and the interval between the two ends is 11 bases. The library relied on the immunoSEQ multiplex PCR assay. Around 10^5 TCR templates per sample were assayed by the deep sequencing platform. Genomic DNA extracted from sorted T cells was used for TCRbeta CDR3 sequencing. In the original analysis: The R programming language was used for clonal analysis of the TCRbeta CDR3 data. Unstimulated samples were compared with post-reaction CFSE-low samples to define alloreactive CD4+ and CD8+ clones. Alloreactive CD4+ clones were assigned to regulatory or non-regulatory origin by matching sequences to sorted unstimulated Treg and non-Treg repertoires. This immuneACCESS table, as held by TCRdb, lists in-frame sequences with V and J called but not all clones. Of the missing ones, under half trace to an unresolved V gene in checked studies; the others have no known cause. Clone size and the V and J calls come from that table; the DNA yielded D and trimming. Within this sample are about 100,000 clones, with about 95% of them counted one time only. The top ten constitute about 1.2% of the sample.

Findings and caveats that apply to the study as a whole: Among mappable alloreactive CD4+ clones, the Treg-derived fraction averaged 68.8% with siplizumab versus approximately 27% in control reactions. The cumulative frequency of alloreactive sequences that could be traced back to unstimulated CD4+ memory T cells was significantly reduced by siplizumab. Because sequences at frequencies below about 10^-5 were poorly captured, only a minor fraction of alloreactive clones could be mapped back to unstimulated subsets. A naive or memory phenotype could not be assigned to roughly 75-96% of proliferating CD4+ or CD8+ clones. Compared with memory T cells, unstimulated naive T cells appeared more diverse, and naive cells seemed to make a substantial contribution to the alloresponse. The suppressive function of proliferating Tregs from siplizumab cultures was not functionally confirmed.

This clone appeared a single time. Its antigen has not been determined. No much larger clone is present one base from it, and per-base qualities are unavailable. TCRbeta CDR3 sequencing was performed on sorted unstimulated T cells and on proliferating T cells recovered from mixed lymphocyte reactions. Fresh whole blood from some eleven HLA-typed healthy donors was used to isolate PBMCs. To map where alloreactive clones came from, CD4+ non-regulatory T cells in the unstimulated state were FACS-sorted. What was sequenced was non-Treg CD4+ T cells sorted from blood. Interpreted using the paper, the cell subset or site label stands for: FACS-sorted unstimulated CD4+ non-regulatory T cells. This receptor was identified in a human donor in good health. The sequence is built from TRBV7-3 and TRBJ2-1; TRBD2 could be the D gene, as 5 bases match. The CDR3 protein is CASSLTGVIDEQFF. Here is the DNA: TGTGCCAGCAGCTTAACGGGAGTGATCGATGAGCAGTTCTTC.